Listed below are T cell receptor beta chains from one sample, sequenced in a study of T cell changes during pregnancy in multiple sclerosis. Clones were read by immunoSEQ multiplex PCR, and TCRdb kept only the in-frame ones, dropping some. This table has 45,000 to 55,000 clones, about 87% appearing once. Sequencing was performed on peripheral blood, taken in the first trimester of pregnancy. The receptors were sampled from a female donor with multiple sclerosis, enrolled in a pregnancy study. The CDR3 runs from the conserved cysteine through the conserved F or W. Clone size appears in some rows only: once, few, many, or a class for an expanded clone.

size: .
V: TRBV30
CDR3: CAWSVGSGEQFF

size: .
V: TRBV6-5
CDR3: CASGQQRYSNQPQHF

size: .
V: TRBV27
CDR3: CASSLLGVAGYNEQFF

size: .
V: TRBV5-1
CDR3: CASSLQETQYF

size: .
V: TRBV4-1
CDR3: CASSQVPGLGVGELFF

size: .
V: TRBV9
CDR3: CASSVQTGLNTGELFF

size: .
V: TRBV27
CDR3: CASTRGNIQYF

size: .
V: TRBV5-4
CDR3: CASSLRGPDTQYF

size: once
V: TRBV2
CDR3: CASSSQGDGNTIYF

size: .
V: TRBV6-5
CDR3: CASSYGLAGRETQYF

size: once
V: TRBV11-2
CDR3: CASSAEQGKDNSPLHF

size: .
V: TRBV5-4
CDR3: CASSLETGGRGQETQYF

size: few
V: TRBV2
CDR3: CASSELSVAFF

size: .
V: TRBV19
CDR3: CASTASRVGNEKLFF

size: .
V: TRBV5-1
CDR3: CASSLTGETQYF

size: .
V: TRBV30
CDR3: CAWSVASGTEAFF

size: .
V: TRBV5-6
CDR3: CASSSYVRPNEQFF

size: .
V: TRBV27
CDR3: CASSLVAGGPGELFF

size: once
V: TRBV4-2
CDR3: CASSQEASYYQETQYF